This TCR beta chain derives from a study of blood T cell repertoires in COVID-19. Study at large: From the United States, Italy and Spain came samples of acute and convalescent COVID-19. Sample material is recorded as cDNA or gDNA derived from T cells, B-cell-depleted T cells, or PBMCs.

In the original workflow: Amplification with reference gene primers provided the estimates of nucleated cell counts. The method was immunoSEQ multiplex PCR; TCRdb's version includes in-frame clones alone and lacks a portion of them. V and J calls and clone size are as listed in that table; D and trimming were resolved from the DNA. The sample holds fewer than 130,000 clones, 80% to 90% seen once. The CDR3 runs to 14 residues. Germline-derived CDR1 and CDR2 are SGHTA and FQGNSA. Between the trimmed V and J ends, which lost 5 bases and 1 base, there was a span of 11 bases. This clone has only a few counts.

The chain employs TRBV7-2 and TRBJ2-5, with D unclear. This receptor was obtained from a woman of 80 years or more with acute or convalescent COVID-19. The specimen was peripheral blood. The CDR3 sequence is CASSPQPGQETQYF. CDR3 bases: TGTGCCAGCAGCCCTCAGCCGGGCCAAGAGACCCAGTACTTC.